This T cell receptor (beta chain) was identified during a study of patients and donors after allogeneic stem cell transplantation. This clonotype was seen ten or more times. The CDR3 consists of 16 residues. J lost 2 bases, V lost 5 bases, and 12 bases had no gene match. CDR1 is SQVTM, CDR2 ANQGSEA, per germline. TCRdb reanalysed the RT-PCR reads using MiXCR and keeps one entry per CDR3 protein. The data contain more than 75,000 distinct CDR3 sequences, around 5% of them singletons. Sequenced: blood, either unsorted or a sorted T cell fraction (not recorded which). The rearrangement joins TRBV29-1 to TRBJ2-3; 8 nucleotides match TRBD1. This receptor was obtained from a human donor who was either an allogeneic HSCT recipient or a stem cell or donor lymphocyte infusion donor (not recorded which). It is not recorded whose cells these are; they may come from a transplant donor. The CDR3 coding sequence is TGCAGCGTTCCCCCCCCAGACAGGGGCTTCACAGATACGCAGTATTTT. Amino acids: CSVPPPDRGFTDTQYF.